What follows describes a single TCR beta chain. The entry originates in a study of cytomegalovirus exposure and HLA in healthy donors. Primers for the PCR totalled 60 Vbeta and 13 Jbeta. Measured with immunoSEQ multiplex PCR; TCRdb has only the in-frame clones, and not every one. The sample contains roughly 100,000 clones, around three quarters of which appear only once. The ends were cut back, 6 bases at V and 1 base at J, with 15 bases in the middle. The CDR3 is 15 residues long. CDR1 is MNHEY, CDR2 SMNVEV, per germline (reference sequence). This chain connects TRBV27 to TRBJ1-1, with TRBD1 as a possible D gene (6 bases). Material: PBMCs. This TCR derives from a female donor in good health and CMV-seropositive. CDR3 loop: CASRKTGSTNTEAFF. The CDR3 DNA reads as TGTGCCAGCAGAAAAACAGGGTCTACGAACACTGAAGCTTTCTTT.